This T cell receptor beta chain was identified in a study of human T cells and chemical hapten exposure (dated by TCRdb to the early 2020s). In terms of the full investigation: For sensitization, 2% DPC in acetone was applied to a roughly 2 cm by roughly 2 cm area of upper inner arm skin. Patch testing was done on the upper back using Finn chambers containing 0.01% DPC, and results were scored after 6 days according to International Contact Dermatitis Research Group standards. Libraries were pooled for sequencing, and per-sample TCR yields varied mainly because of small differences in library volumes within the pool. This study followed changes in the peripheral blood TCR repertoire in vivo during primary and secondary sensitization of alopecia patients to the hapten diphenylcyclopropenone (DPC). The patient cohort, mostly female, included alopecia areata with under or over 50% scalp involvement, alopecia totalis and alopecia universalis. Throughout the study period of around 25 weeks, patients also received therapeutic DPC doses to the scalp every week. Nearly 30 alopecia patients gave blood for TCR sequencing at one to four time points (pre-sensitization, 2, 6 and 24 weeks). Blood was sampled from patients pre-sensitization (week 0) and at 2, 6 and about 24 weeks after DPC sensitization.

In light of the paper, this sample's time point label describes: patch test 2, 6 weeks after DPC sensitization. The sample's treatment or condition label, decoded: therapeutic diphenylcyclopropenone sensitization with weekly scalp DPC. At each patch-test visit, blood was drawn before the patch test was applied. Patients were eligible if aged 18 to 70, diagnosed with alopecia and judged suitable for DPC therapy, and pregnant patients were excluded. Total RNA was isolated from unfractionated whole blood collected in Tempus Blood RNA tubes. The CDR3 covers 14 residues, taking in both the cysteine and the phenylalanine. Only the CDR3 DNA is retained, 42 bases long and in frame from the first base. A distance of 8 bases separates the germline ends of V and J, which lose 1 base and 2 bases respectively. Based on the germline V gene, the CDR1 and CDR2 sequences are SGHTA and FQGNSA. Note on this clonotype: The antigen it binds to is not known. It has no much larger one-base neighbor in the sample; base qualities were not kept.

General conclusions and limits of the study: Patch test score was positively correlated with the number of PT1 expanded TCRs, with significance at thresholds 8, 16 and 32 but not at 4. DPC sensitization did not change how many TCRs were above 1 in 1000 frequency, and no evidence was found of alterations in global repertoire structure. Because every patient had alopecia, a presumed autoimmune disease, the patients' immune response might differ from that of healthy individuals. After repeated subsampling, the strength of the expansion versus patch-test correlation and the threshold at which it became significant changed. Expanded TCRs formed significantly more large CDR3 similarity clusters than pre-sensitization or healthy control sets, consistent with antigen-driven responses.

Library generation was performed with RACE. Sequencing instrument: NextSeq 500. During library preparation, unique molecular identifiers were attached to individual cDNA molecules so that TCRs could be counted quantitatively and reproducibly. From each blood RNA sample, both TCR alpha and TCR beta chains were sequenced. The study's processing was this. The median number of TCRs per sample was approximately 98,000, ranging from roughly 23,224 to 690,600. V, J and CDR3 annotation of the TCR reads was carried out using the Decombinator software suite. For the PS versus PT1 abundance plots, all samples were subsampled to the same number of TCRs (28,000). Expanded TCRs were defined as absent before sensitization and observed at least eight times at the 2-week time point. TCRdb itself trimmed the public reads at Q25 with fastp, ran MiXCR and retained productive beta chains. Each CDR3 protein appears once, grouped with its most common genes and DNA. The V and J calls follow TCRdb's processing rather than the paper's. The sample contains roughly 140,000 distinct CDR3 sequences, about 12% of them found a single time. The ten top clones hold 1.1% to 1.5% of the sample.

In this chain, TRBV7-2 is recombined with TRBJ2-5, with the identity of the D gene unclear. Sequencing was performed on whole blood, taken in connection with sensitization to the hapten diphenylcyclopropenone (DPC). The TCR comes from a woman in her forties or fifties with alopecia areata. Some clones in this sample may be carry-over from other donors' samples. The CDR3 is CASSLELPQETQYF. The nucleotides read TGTGCCAGCAGCTTAGAACTACCTCAAGAGACCCAGTACTTC.